The 10 T cell receptor beta chains presented below share a single source sample, sequenced in a study of cytomegalovirus exposure and HLA in healthy donors. In the PCR, 60 Vbeta and 13 Jbeta primers were used. Measured with immunoSEQ multiplex PCR; TCRdb has only the in-frame clones, and not every one. This table holds roughly 80,000 clones, about 68% found once. Sequencing was done on a sample of PBMCs. The receptors stem from a woman aged 45-65 years in good health and CMV-seropositive.

The chain uses TRBV7-9 and TRBJ1-6; a possible D gene is TRBD1 (6 bases). The germline V and J ends were trimmed by 4 bases and 6 bases, with 16 bases remaining between them. CDR1 SEHNR and CDR2 FQNEAQ come from the germline V gene (reference sequence). The CDR3 is 16 residues long. The CDR3 sequence is CASSSYRDRGNSPLHF. The CDR3 DNA sequence: TGTGCCAGCAGCTCCTACAGGGATCGGGGTAATTCACCCCTCCACTTT.

There are a few counts of this clone. The chain employs TRBV10-3 and TRBJ1-3, with a possible D match to TRBD1 (6 bases). V was shortened by 5 bases and J by 10 bases, with 18 bases between the two germline ends. Germline lookup yields CDR1 ENHRY and CDR2 SYGVKD. This CDR3 region has 14 residues. CDR3 DNA: TGTGCCATCAGTAGAACAGGGTGGGAATCAACCATATATTTT. It translates to CAISRTGWESTIYF.

Only a few counts were recorded for this clone. This sequence joins TRBV9 and TRBJ1-1; D is unclear. Germline V lookup: CDR1 SGDLS, CDR2 YYNGEE. This CDR3 region has 12 residues. V was shortened by 3 bases and J by 3 bases, with 6 bases between the two germline ends. This CDR3 reads CASSAIDTEAFF. The CDR3 DNA follows: TGTGCCAGCAGCGCAATTGACACTGAAGCTTTCTTT.

This chain joins TRBV19 and TRBJ2-5; 12 bases agree with TRBD2. Germline loops: CDR1 LNHDA, CDR2 SQIVND (reference sequence). The CDR3 sequence is 19 residues long. With 5 bases clipped from V and 5 bases from J, the junction kept 18 bases outside the gene matches. CDR3: CASSSSVASGGAMAETQYF. The CDR3 nucleotides read TGTGCCAGTAGTTCTTCGGTGGCTAGCGGGGGGGCGATGGCTGAGACCCAGTACTTC.

DNA for the CDR3: TGTGCCAGTAGCCCTCGGTGGGGGCTGAACACTGAAGCTTTCTTT. Translating gives CASSPRWGLNTEAFF. The gene calls are TRBV19 and TRBJ1-1, with TRBD1 as a possible D gene (6 bases). In germline, CDR1 is LNHDA, CDR2 SQIVND (reference sequence). This CDR3 has 15 amino acids. V lost 6 bases and J lost 0, with 14 bases in between. Full variable domain (remainder filled in from reference TRBV19 and TRBJ1-1): DGGITQSPKYLFRKEGQNVTLSCEQNLNHDAMYWYRQDPGQGLRLIYYSQIVNDFQKGDIAEGYSVSREKKESFPLTVTSAQKNPTAFYLCASSPRWGLNTEAFFGQGTRLTVV.

This clone appeared a single time. The chain joins TRBV11-2 to TRBJ2-7; 9 bases line up with TRBD2. The CDR3 extends over 16 amino acids. In germline, CDR1 is SGHAT, CDR2 FQNNGV. J was trimmed by 3 bases and V by 3 bases; bases with no gene match: 9. The CDR3 region has the DNA TGTGCCAGCAGCTTTGGAGCGGGGGGATTCGTCTACGAGCAGTACTTC. This codes for CASSFGAGGFVYEQYF.

The chain combines TRBV7-9 with TRBJ1-1; D is undetermined. The CDR3 has 12 amino acids. Between the trimmed V and J ends, which lost 2 bases and 3 bases, there was a span of 4 bases. From germline, CDR1 is SEHNR and CDR2 FQNEAQ (reference sequence). CDR3 region: CASSLTDTEAFF. Here the CDR3 DNA reads TGTGCCAGCAGCTTAACGGACACTGAAGCTTTCTTT.

CDR3 sequence reads: CASRKGESTDTQYF. The CDR3, as DNA: TGTGCCAGCAGGAAGGGGGAGAGCACAGATACGCAGTATTTT. The chain carries TRBV6-4 and TRBJ2-3, with D possibly TRBD1 on 6 matching bases. There are 14 residues in the CDR3. Trimming stripped 6 bases from V and 0 bases from J, with 10 bases between. The germline gives CDR1 MRHNA, CDR2 SNTAGT.

V usage is TRBV4-2 and J usage is TRBJ1-6; D is undetermined. Per germline, CDR1 LGHNA and CDR2 YNFKEQ. The CDR3 runs 13 residues. V was shortened by 1 base and J by 7 bases, with 5 bases between the two germline ends. The CDR3: CASSQAQNSPLHF. In DNA, the CDR3 is TGTGCCAGCAGCCAAGCTCAGAATTCACCCCTCCACTTT.

The rearrangement links TRBV2 to TRBJ1-2; D unclear. Germline CDR1 reads SNHLY; CDR2 reads FYNNEI. Trimming stripped 6 bases from V and 1 base from J, with 15 bases between. The CDR3 sequence is 15 residues long. CDR3 amino acids: CASSRARALNYGYTF. Written as DNA, the CDR3 is TGTGCCAGCAGCCGCGCAAGAGCTCTTAACTATGGCTACACCTTC.